This TCR beta chain was found in a study of a mutant IDH1 vaccine in newly diagnosed glioma. Looking at the study overall: Vaccination of patients was performed eight times, in weeks 1, 3, 5, 7, 11, 15, 19 and 23.

Clones were sequenced by immunoSEQ multiplex PCR, and TCRdb holds only the in-frame ones, with some missing. Of tens of thousands of clones in the sample, approximately 84% were seen once. The V gene end was trimmed by 4 bases and the J gene end by 7 bases; junction bases not matched to a gene: 7. The germline V gene encodes CDR1 SGDLS and CDR2 YYNGEE. The CDR3 consists of 14 residues. A word on this clone: As yet, its antigen is unknown.

This sample's time point: week 11, during vaccination. Vaccinated patients received 300 ug of mutant IDH1 20-mer peptide per dose, with topical imiquimod. The sequencing here drew on PBMCs, taken from a glioma patient whose treatment included an IDH1 peptide vaccine. The receptor was isolated from a woman in her forties or fifties with glioma. The chain has TRBV9 and TRBJ1-5; 8 nucleotides line up with TRBD1. CDR3 protein: CASSPDRAVQPQHF. CDR3 DNA sequence: TGTGCCAGCAGCCCGGACAGGGCGGTGCAGCCCCAGCATTTT.